Each of the 21 T cell receptor beta chains below was sequenced from the same sample in a study of blood T cell repertoires in COVID-19. Repertoires were generated with immunoSEQ multiplex PCR, while TCRdb's copy carries only in-frame clones and drops some. The sample comprises about 280,000 clones, around 88% of which are singletons, and approximately 2.2% rests with the top ten. The sequenced sample was peripheral blood. The receptors were sampled from a woman in her twenties or thirties who had recovered from COVID-19.

The genes are TRBV7-6 and TRBJ2-7, with a tentative D call TRBD2 (5 bases). This CDR3 spans 15 amino acids. Trimming cost V 5 bases and J 0 bases, with 14 bases left between them. CDR1 and CDR2 from the germline V gene are SGHVS and FNYEAQ. The CDR3 sequence: CASSGLGVSSYEQYF. The CDR3 DNA follows: TGTGCCAGCAGCGGGCTCGGGGTGAGCTCCTACGAGCAGTACTTC.

The rearrangement joins TRBV10-3 to TRBJ2-2; 10 bases fit TRBD1. The V gene end was trimmed by 6 bases and the J gene end by 0 bases; junction bases not matched to a gene: 1. This CDR3 is 15 amino acids long. CDR1 is ENHRY and CDR2 is SYGVKD in the germline V gene. This CDR3 reads CAIRTGGANTGELFF. CDR3 nucleotides: TGTGCCATCAGGACAGGGGGCGCGAACACCGGGGAGCTGTTTTTT.

V gene TRBV3-1 (or the pseudogene TRBV3-2) combines with J gene TRBJ2-1; 9 bases are a match to TRBD1. Unmatched junction bases numbered 12, after V lost 0 bases and J lost 9 bases. The germline V gene encodes CDR1 LGHDT and CDR2 YNNKEL (reference sequence). The CDR3 length is 17 residues. The CDR3 DNA reads TGTGCCAGCAGCCAAGAAGGTTCAACAGGGGGCTTGGGTGAGCAGTTCTTC. This translates into CASSQEGSTGGLGEQFF.

The sample holds many counts of this clone. The genes are TRBV29-1 and TRBJ1-1, with D uncertain. V lost 4 bases and J 0 bases, leaving 9 bases between the germline ends. Germline-derived CDR1 and CDR2 are SQVTM and ANQGSEA. This CDR3 is 13 amino acids long. The CDR3 sequence: CSVGRVVNTEAFF. As DNA, the CDR3 is TGCAGCGTTGGGCGGGTAGTGAACACTGAAGCTTTCTTT.

V and J are TRBV7-9 and TRBJ2-5, with unresolved D. The CDR3 totals 14 residues. The V and J ends lost 4 bases and 0 bases respectively, with 9 bases between them. The germline gives CDR1 SEHNR, CDR2 FQNEAQ (reference sequence). This CDR3 reads CASSSTVYQETQYF. For the CDR3, the DNA is TGTGCCAGCAGCTCCACAGTGTACCAAGAGACCCAGTACTTC.

The rearrangement joins TRBV6-5 to TRBJ1-1, with D possibly TRBD1 on 5 matching bases. CDR3 length equals 13 residues. V dropped 6 bases and J dropped 4 bases, with 12 bases sitting between them. CDR1 is MNHEY and CDR2 is SVGAGI in the germline V gene. The CDR3 bases are TGTGCCAGCAGCGACGGGGGGGGCACTGAAGCTTTCTTT. It encodes CASSDGGGTEAFF.

The rearrangement joins TRBV7-9 to TRBJ2-1; D might be TRBD1 (5 bases). Trimming stripped 4 bases from V and 9 bases from J, with 10 bases between. Germline assignment: CDR1 SEHNR and CDR2 FQNEAQ (reference sequence). The CDR3 has 12 amino acids. CDR3 protein: CASSWGAGEQFF. For the CDR3, the DNA is TGTGCCAGCAGCTGGGGCGCTGGTGAGCAGTTCTTC.

This rearrangement joins TRBV30 to TRBJ2-7; no definite D call. Germline V CDR1 and CDR2: GTSNPN, SVGIG (reference sequence). The V gene lost 5 bases and the J gene lost 6 bases, with 11 bases spanning the gap. The CDR3 length is 11 residues. This CDR3 is CAWAEQVEQYF. The CDR3, as DNA: TGTGCCTGGGCCGAACAAGTCGAGCAGTACTTC.

This clone was seen more than once but under ten times. The chain combines TRBV10-1 with TRBJ1-1; TRBD1 matches at 10 bases. Trimming took 5 bases from V and 8 from J; bases not matched to a gene: 8. This CDR3 is 14 amino acids long. In germline, CDR1 is WNHNN, CDR2 SYGVQD (reference sequence). DNA of the CDR3: TGCGCCAGCAGTAAATCGGGGACAGGGGAGGAAGCTTTCTTT. It translates to CASSKSGTGEEAFF.

For the CDR3, the DNA is TGTGCCAGTAGTATTGTATCAGGGGACAATCAGCCCCAGCATTTT. Encoded protein: CASSIVSGDNQPQHF. The V call is TRBV19, the J call TRBJ1-5; D is perhaps TRBD1 (6 bases). Germline CDR1 LNHDA, CDR2 SQIVND (reference sequence). The CDR3 sequence is 15 residues long. V was trimmed by 3 bases and J by 3 bases, leaving 12 bases between them.

This clone was seen a few times. The CDR3 DNA reads as TGTGCCAGCAGCCGCGTGGGAGCGGACGAGCAGTACTTC. As protein: CASSRVGADEQYF. The rearrangement joins TRBV11-2 to TRBJ2-7; possible D gene TRBD2, 5 bases. The V end lost 5 bases, the J end lost 5 bases, and 13 bases lay between the germline ends. The germline gives CDR1 SGHAT, CDR2 FQNNGV. The length of the CDR3 is 13 residues.

The chain uses TRBV5-4 and TRBJ2-3; 14 nucleotides line up with TRBD2. CDR1 and CDR2 from the germline V gene are SGHNT and YYREEE (reference sequence). The CDR3 spans 16 residues. V lost 3 bases and J lost 2; bases outside the gene matches: 2. The CDR3 spells CASSSGLAGDTDTQYF. In DNA, the CDR3 is TGTGCCAGCAGCTCGGGACTAGCGGGAGACACAGATACGCAGTATTTT.

V is TRBV7-9 and J is TRBJ2-3; 7 nucleotides line up with TRBD2. The length of the CDR3 is 15 residues. The germline V gene has CDR1 SEHNR and CDR2 FQNEAQ (reference sequence). V shed 5 bases and J 5 bases; nucleotides not matched to a gene: 10. CDR3 protein: CASSAGTIGGDTQYF. The CDR3 nucleotides are TGTGCCAGCAGCGCCGGGACTATAGGAGGAGATACGCAGTATTTT.

The chain has TRBV21-1 and TRBJ1-3; the D segment call TRBD1 is taken from the table without a DNA check. TRBV21-1 is recorded as a pseudogene. The CDR3 totals 16 residues. In nucleotides, the CDR3 is TGTGCCAGCAGGGCAAGTTTACAACACGCACGAAACACCATATATTTT. Its protein product is CASRASLQHARNTIYF.

This CDR3 reads CASSYGRDHLEKLFF. The CDR3 DNA follows: TGTGCCAGCAGTTACGGCAGGGATCATCTTGAAAAACTGTTTTTT. This sequence joins TRBV6-5 and TRBJ1-4; possibly TRBD1 for D (5 bases). V gave up 2 bases and J gave up 7 bases, with 14 bases separating them. This CDR3 has 15 amino acids. Germline lookup yields CDR1 MNHEY and CDR2 SVGAGI.

The J gene is TRBJ1-1, the V gene TRBV6-5; TRBD1 is a possible D gene (6 bases). The CDR3 has 14 amino acids. Germline CDR1 MNHEY, CDR2 SVGAGI. V lost 8 bases, J lost 2 bases, and 15 bases lay in between. This chain's CDR3 is CASRRGSENTEAFF. Here the CDR3 DNA reads TGTGCCAGCCGTAGGGGGAGCGAAAACACTGAAGCTTTCTTT.

A remark on this clone: Other nucleotide sequences from this sample produce the same CDR3. The rearrangement joins TRBV19 to TRBJ1-5; D remains ambiguous. The germline V gene has CDR1 LNHDA and CDR2 SQIVND (reference sequence). CDR3 length: 15 residues. With 1 base removed from V and 1 base from J, the gap between germline ends came to 8 bases. CDR3 nucleotide sequence: TGTGCCAGTAGTATAGGAGGGCGAAGCAATCAGCCCCAGCATTTT. Translating it yields CASSIGGRSNQPQHF.

V and J are TRBV7-2 and TRBJ2-3, with a possible D match to TRBD2 (6 bases). V dropped 3 bases and J dropped 1 base, with 8 bases sitting between them. Germline CDR1 is SGHTA and CDR2 is FQGNSA. The CDR3 totals 14 residues. The CDR3, as DNA: TGTGCCAGCAGCTTGTTAGCGGGCACAGATACGCAGTATTTT. Translation gives CASSLLAGTDTQYF.

The CDR3 nucleotides read TGTGCCACCCGGCCGGGACAGCAAGAGACCCAGTACTTC. Protein product: CATRPGQQETQYF. This sequence joins TRBV10-3 and TRBJ2-5, with 7 bases lining up with TRBD1. Germline V lookup: CDR1 ENHRY, CDR2 SYGVKD. The trim removed 10 bases at V and 2 bases at J, leaving 7 bases unmatched. The CDR3 spans 13 residues.

The chain carries TRBV5-4 and TRBJ2-7; TRBD1 aligns across 7 bases. V dropped 4 bases and J dropped 3; count of bases not matched to a gene: 7. This CDR3 contains 14 residues. CDR1 SGHNT and CDR2 YYREEE come from the germline V gene (reference sequence). CDR3 in amino acids: CASSPRQGVYEQYF. DNA of the CDR3: TGTGCCAGCAGCCCGAGGCAGGGGGTCTACGAGCAGTACTTC.

This sequence joins TRBV6-5 and TRBJ2-1, with D perhaps TRBD1 (6 bases). The V end was cut by 5 bases, the J end by 4 bases, with 9 bases between. Per the germline V gene, CDR1 is MNHEY and CDR2 is SVGAGI. The CDR3 runs 13 residues. The CDR3: CASSPDRYNEQFF. The DNA of the CDR3 is TGTGCCAGCAGTCCCGACAGGTACAATGAGCAGTTCTTC.